The entry below gives a single T cell receptor (beta chain) sequence along with its context. Its matching antigen is unknown. This entry comes from a study of CD8+ T cells in alopecia areata. Study-wide results and caveats: Higher clonality and more expanded CD8+ clones appeared in lesional than normal scalp. TCR sharing across patients was less clear than in mice, possibly HLA-related. Scalp specimens additionally yield sequences from normal skin's resident alphabeta T cells.

It was cDNA, reverse transcribed from extracted RNA, that served as the sequencing template. Profiling relied on immunoSEQ multiplex PCR, and the TCRdb table lists in-frame clones only, not all of them. The repertoire holds some 160,000 clones, with 62% as singletons. Germline CDR1 reads GTSNPN; CDR2 reads SVGIG (reference sequence). The V segment lost 2 bases and the J segment 4 bases; nucleotides outside the gene matches: 7. This CDR3 spans 14 amino acids. The chain links TRBV30 to TRBJ1-2; 7 bases are shared with TRBD1. The source is a human donor in good health. The sample taken for sequencing was CD8+ T cells sorted from blood. CDR3 residues: CAWSWDSRFYGYTF. CDR3 sequence (DNA): TGTGCCTGGAGTTGGGACAGTAGATTCTATGGCTACACCTTC.